This record looks at one T cell receptor (beta chain) sequence and its context. Its target is not known. The whole isolated RNA underwent reverse transcription, so sequencing captured expressed TCRB transcripts. Naive, central memory and regulatory T cell samples yielded roughly 3.5 million reads on average. Libraries were prepared by immunoSEQ multiplex PCR; TCRdb keeps only in-frame clonotypes and omits some of them. The sample has some 330,000 clones; around 12% are singletons. Germline lookup yields CDR1 SGHDN and CDR2 FVKESK. V was cut by 1 base and J by 4 bases, with 8 bases left in between. The CDR3 runs to 14 residues. Sorting based on CD45RO/CCR7/CD25/CD127/CD95/CD27 separated CD4+ naive, central memory, regulatory and stem cell-like memory cells. The data were taken from a study of beta chain features in type 1 diabetes. Whole-study context: There was similarity between patients and healthy donors in age, gender and cell yields.

Study outcomes and limitations: Within the patient group, naive, central memory and Treg TCRB repertoires appeared more similar to each other than within healthy donors. TCRB CDR3s were moderately but significantly shorter in Type 1 diabetes patients in all four CD4+ subsets.

The specimen sequenced was naive CD4+ T cells from blood. The chain combines TRBV14 with TRBJ2-1; D unresolved. The receptor was isolated from a young woman with type 1 diabetes. In DNA, the CDR3 is TGTGCCAGCAGCCAAGTTGCGGAGTACAATGAGCAGTTCTTC. As protein: CASSQVAEYNEQFF. The full variable domain, completed using reference TRBV14 and TRBJ2-1, is EAGVTQFPSHSVIEKGQTVTLRCDPISGHDNLYWYRRVMGKEIKFLLHFVKESKQDESGMPNNRFLAERTGGTYSTLKVQPAELEDSGVYFCASSQVAEYNEQFFGPGTRLTVL.